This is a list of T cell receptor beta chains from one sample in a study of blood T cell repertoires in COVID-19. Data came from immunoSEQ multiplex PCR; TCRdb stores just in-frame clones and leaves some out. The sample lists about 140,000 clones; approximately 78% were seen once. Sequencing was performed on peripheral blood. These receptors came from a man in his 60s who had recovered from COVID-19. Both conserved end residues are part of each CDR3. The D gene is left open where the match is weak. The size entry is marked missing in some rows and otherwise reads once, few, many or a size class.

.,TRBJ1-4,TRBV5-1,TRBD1,TGCGCCAGCAGCTTGTTGGGGACAGGGGGCTTAGAGGAAAAACTGTTTTTT,CASSLLGTGGLEEKLFF
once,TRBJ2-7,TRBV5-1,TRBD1,TGCGCCAGCAGATTCCGGGACAGCTCCTACGAGCAGTACTTC,CASRFRDSSYEQYF
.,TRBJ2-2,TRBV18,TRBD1,TGTGCCAGCTCACGGGACAGGAACACCGGGGAGCTGTTTTTT,CASSRDRNTGELFF
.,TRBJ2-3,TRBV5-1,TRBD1,TGCGCCAGCAGCCCACCGGGGACAGGGCCAGATACGCAGTATTTT,CASSPPGTGPDTQYF
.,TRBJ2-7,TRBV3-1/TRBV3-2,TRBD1,TGTGCCAGCAGCCTCGGTTTAACAGGGGGGGAGCAGTACTTC,CASSLGLTGGEQYF
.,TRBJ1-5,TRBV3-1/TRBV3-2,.,TGTGCCAGCAGCCTTCGACAGGACAATCAGCCCCAGCATTTT,CASSLRQDNQPQHF
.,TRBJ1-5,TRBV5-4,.,TGTGCCAGCAGCTTGGCCGGGTTGGAACAGCCCCAGCATTTT,CASSLAGLEQPQHF
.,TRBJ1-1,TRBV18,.,TGTGCCAGCTCACGTACAGGAGACACTGAAGCTTTCTTT,CASSRTGDTEAFF
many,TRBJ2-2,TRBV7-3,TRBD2,TGTGCCAGCAGTCCTACTAGCGACACCGGGGAGCTGTTTTTT,CASSPTSDTGELFF
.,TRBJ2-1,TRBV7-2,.,TGTGCCAGCAGCTTAGAATCGAGCTCCTACAATGAGCAGTTCTTC,CASSLESSSYNEQFF
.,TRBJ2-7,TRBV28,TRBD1,TGTGCCAGCAGGGCCGGGACAGGGGAGCACGAGCAGTACTTC,CASRAGTGEHEQYF
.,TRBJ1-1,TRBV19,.,TGTGCCAGTAGTCCTCGGACAGAAGAAGCTTTCTTT,CASSPRTEEAFF
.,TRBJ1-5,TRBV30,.,TGTGCCTGGAGTGTACAGGTTAGCAATCAGCCCCAGCATTTT,CAWSVQVSNQPQHF
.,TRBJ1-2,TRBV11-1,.,TGTGCCAGCAGCCAGGACTCCGTTGGCTACACCTTC,CASSQDSVGYTF
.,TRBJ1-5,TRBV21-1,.,TGTGCCAAAAAGGGGGGACAGTACTATAGCAATCAGCCCCAGCATTTT,CAKKGGQYYSNQPQHF
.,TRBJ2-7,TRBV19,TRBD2,TGTGCCAGTAGTATCAGGGGACTAGCGGGAGAAGGCGAGCAGTACTTC,CASSIRGLAGEGEQYF
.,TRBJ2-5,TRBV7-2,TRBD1,TGTGCCAGCAGCTTTCAGGGGGCATCACACCAAGAGACCCAGTACTTC,CASSFQGASHQETQYF
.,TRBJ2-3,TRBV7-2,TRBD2,TGTGCCAGCAGTTGGAAAACTAGCGGGGACGGGTCTGTTACGCAGTATTTT,CASSWKTSGDGSVTQYF
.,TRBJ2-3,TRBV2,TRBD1,TGTGCCAGCGGGGACAGGACAGGCACAGATACGCAGTATTTT,CASGDRTGTDTQYF
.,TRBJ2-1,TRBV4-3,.,TGCGCCAGCAGCCTAGTGGGGGGTTACAATGAGCAGTTCTTC,CASSLVGGYNEQFF